These T cell receptor beta chains were read from a single sample in a study of human T cells and chemical hapten exposure. TCRdb itself ran the RACE reads through MiXCR, one entry per CDR3 protein. The sample has 30,000 to 40,000 distinct CDR3 sequences, around 6.4% seen once; the top ten hold roughly 9%. The sequenced sample was whole blood, obtained in connection with sensitization to the hapten diphenylcyclopropenone (DPC). These receptors originate from a woman aged 25 to 39 with alopecia areata. Some clones in this sample may be carry-over from other donors' samples. Each CDR3 is given with its conserved first and last residue. D genes are given only for firm matches. The listing skips clone size in some rows; elsewhere it reads once, few, many or a size class.

d_gene,j_gene,abundance,v_gene,CDR3aa,CDR3nt
-,TRBJ1-1,many,TRBV5-4,CATEEMNTEAFF,TGTGCCACCGAGGAAATGAACACTGAAGCTTTCTTT
TRBD2,TRBJ2-3,many,TRBV29-1,CSVDTGLDSTDTQYF,TGCAGCGTTGATACAGGACTAGATAGCACAGATACGCAGTATTTT
TRBD2,TRBJ2-1,many,TRBV2,CASSEAEIARGAYNEQFF,TGTGCCAGCAGTGAAGCAGAAATCGCGCGGGGGGCTTACAATGAGCAGTTCTTC
-,TRBJ2-4,-,TRBV20-1,CSSQSQIAKNIQYF,TGCAGTTCCCAGAGTCAGATAGCCAAAAACATTCAGTACTTC
-,TRBJ2-1,few,TRBV20-1,CSARDPLTGNEQFF,TGCAGTGCTAGGGACCCACTTACGGGGAATGAGCAGTTCTTC
TRBD1,TRBJ2-5,many,TRBV12-3/TRBV12-4,CASSSQGALRQQETQYF,TGTGCCAGCAGTTCCCAGGGGGCTTTAAGGCAACAAGAGACCCAGTACTTC
TRBD1,TRBJ1-5,-,TRBV9,CASSQGQTNQPQHF,TGTGCCAGCAGCCAGGGACAGACCAATCAGCCCCAGCATTTT
-,TRBJ2-3,many,TRBV12-3/TRBV12-4,CASSLVDTQYF,TGTGCCAGCAGTTTAGTAGATACGCAGTATTTT
-,TRBJ1-3,many,TRBV6-2/TRBV6-3,CASSNNAGNTIYF,TGTGCCAGCAGTAATAACGCGGGAAACACCATATATTTT
-,TRBJ2-7,many,TRBV5-1,CASSYYPGTKSSYEQYF,TGCGCCAGCAGCTATTACCCCGGGACAAAGAGCTCCTACGAGCAGTACTTC
-,TRBJ1-5,-,TRBV5-6,CASSLSGVHQPQHF,TGTGCCAGCAGCTTGTCGGGCGTCCATCAGCCCCAGCATTTT
-,TRBJ1-1,many,TRBV6-5,CASSMEGGGTEAFF,TGTGCCAGCAGCATGGAGGGAGGGGGCACTGAAGCTTTCTTT
-,TRBJ1-1,many,TRBV11-2,CASSPGIRNTEAFF,TGTGCCAGCAGCCCAGGGATCCGTAACACTGAAGCTTTCTTT
TRBD2,TRBJ2-5,many,TRBV6-6,CASSYSREVETQYF,TGTGCCAGCAGTTACTCGCGGGAGGTGGAGACCCAGTACTTC
TRBD2,TRBJ2-3,many,TRBV4-1,CASSFNSGGMADTQYF,TGCGCCAGCAGCTTTAATAGCGGGGGGATGGCAGATACGCAGTATTTT
-,TRBJ1-4,many,TRBV4-1,CASSPENEKLFF,TGCGCCAGCAGCCCAGAGAATGAAAAACTGTTTTTT